This T cell receptor (beta chain) comes out of a study of CD8+ T cells in alopecia areata. Study summary: Scoring treated patients' severity relied on the percentage of scalp area affected.

Following extraction, RNA underwent reverse transcription to cDNA, which served as the sequencing template. TCRdb's table, derived via immunoSEQ multiplex PCR, lists solely in-frame clones and lacks some. The data show about 210,000 clones, with around 57% seen just once and roughly 1.5% held by the top ten. This clone was seen more than once but under ten times. The antigen is undetermined. Treatment denoted: oral pan-JAK inhibitor, 5-10 mg twice daily. Sampling of alopecia areata patients yielded lesional scalp punch biopsies as well as peripheral blood. CD4+ and CD8+ T cells were sorted from PBMCs. The CDR3 is 15 amino acids. The germline V gene has CDR1 LGHNA and CDR2 YSLEER. The V and J ends lost 0 bases and 7 bases respectively, with 10 bases between them. Study-wide findings and caveats: The treated group had a single nonresponder, limiting CD8+ expansion-response conclusions.

The TCR sequence derives from a human donor with alopecia areata. V and J are TRBV4-3 and TRBJ1-6; D perhaps matches TRBD1 (5 bases). Here the sequenced sample was CD4+ T cells sorted from blood, taken at week 4, from a patient treated with tofacitinib. The CDR3 coding sequence is TGCGCCAGCAGCCAAGATTTGACAGTCAATTCACCCCTCCACTTT. It is translated as CASSQDLTVNSPLHF.